This entry describes one T cell receptor beta chain. Its antigen is as yet unknown. Disease in patients was locally advanced or metastatic urothelial carcinoma. This entry comes from a study of PD-L1 blockade in urothelial cancer. Study-wide context: Males with urothelial cancer arising in the bladder constituted most of the roughly 30 patients. A median approximately 150,000 T cells were found in blood samples. Study results and caveats: In blood sampled pretreatment, TCR clonality below the median predicted better survival.

The length of the CDR3 is 11 residues. The germline CDR1 and CDR2 sequences are MNHEY and SMNVEV (reference sequence). V lost 7 bases, J lost 4 bases, and 6 bases lay in between. Some clones are missing from TCRdb's copy, which holds only in-frame ones; the method was immunoSEQ multiplex PCR. Of about 45,000 clones listed, 88% are singletons. This TCR came from a man at least 80 years old with urothelial cancer. Sample: PBMCs, taken around atezolizumab (anti-PD-L1) treatment. The rearrangement uses TRBV27 and TRBJ2-3; no reliable D call. In nucleotides, the CDR3 is TGTGCCAGCACCCGGGCAGATACGCAGTATTTT. Protein sequence: CASTRADTQYF.